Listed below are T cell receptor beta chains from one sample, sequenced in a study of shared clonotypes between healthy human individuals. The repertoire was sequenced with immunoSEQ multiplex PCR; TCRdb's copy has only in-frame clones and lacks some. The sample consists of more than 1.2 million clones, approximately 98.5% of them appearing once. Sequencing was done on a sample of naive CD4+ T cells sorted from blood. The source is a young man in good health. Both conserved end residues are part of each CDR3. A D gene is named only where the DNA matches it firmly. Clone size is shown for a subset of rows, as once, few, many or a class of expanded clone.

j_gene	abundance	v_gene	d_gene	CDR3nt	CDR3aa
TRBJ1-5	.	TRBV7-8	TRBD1	TGTGCCAGCAGCTCAACTGTCAGGGGGCCGAGCAATCAGCCCCAGCATTTT	CASSSTVRGPSNQPQHF
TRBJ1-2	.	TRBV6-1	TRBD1	TGTGCCAGTAGACAGGGGTATGGCTACACCTTC	CASRQGYGYTF
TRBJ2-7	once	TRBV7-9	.	TGTGCCAGCAGCTTATACGTGTCATCCTCTCCTAAGGAGCAGTACTTC	CASSLYVSSSPKEQYF
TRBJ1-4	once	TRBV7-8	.	TGTGCCAGCAGCTTAGCCGTCCTGGGTAATGAAAAACTGTTTTTT	CASSLAVLGNEKLFF
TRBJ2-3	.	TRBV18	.	TGTGCCAGCTCACCAGTTAGGTATACGCAGTATTTT	CASSPVRYTQYF
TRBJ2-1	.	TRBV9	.	TGTGCCAGCAGCGATCCTCCCCGAGATGGCTACAATGAGCAGTTCTTC	CASSDPPRDGYNEQFF
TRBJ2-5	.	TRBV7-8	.	TGTGCCAGCGGTCTCATTGGATTGGCGGCCGGGGAGACCCAGTACTTC	CASGLIGLAAGETQYF
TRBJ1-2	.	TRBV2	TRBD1	TGTGCCAGCAGTGGACGGACAGGGGGAAACTATGGCTACACCTTC	CASSGRTGGNYGYTF
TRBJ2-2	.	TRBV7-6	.	TGTGCCAGCAGCTTAGACAGCCCACCACTTAACACCGGGGAGCTGTTTTTT	CASSLDSPPLNTGELFF
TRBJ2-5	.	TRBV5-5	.	TGTGCCAGCCGCACCGCCCAAGAGACCCAGTACTTC	CASRTAQETQYF
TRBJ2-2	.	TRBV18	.	TGTGCCAGCTCACTCCCGACTCGTTCCACCGGGGAGCTGTTTTTT	CASSLPTRSTGELFF
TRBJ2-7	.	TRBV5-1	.	TGCGCCAGCAGCTTGGGCAGGGTGGGCTACGAGCAGTACTTC	CASSLGRVGYEQYF
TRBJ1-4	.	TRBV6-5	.	TGTGCCAGCAGTTACTCGGCACGGTCGGAAAAACTGTTTTTT	CASSYSARSEKLFF
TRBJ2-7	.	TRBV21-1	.	TGTGCCAGCAGCAAAGGCTCCGGAGGGTCCTACGAGCAGTACTTC	CASSKGSGGSYEQYF
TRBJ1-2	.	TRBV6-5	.	TGTGCCAGCAGTTTCAGGGGAAGCGGCTACACCTTC	CASSFRGSGYTF
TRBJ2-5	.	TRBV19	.	TGTGCCAGTAGTATAGATCCGGGGAACCAAGAGACCCAGTACTTC	CASSIDPGNQETQYF
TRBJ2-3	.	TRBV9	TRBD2	TGTGCCAGCAGCGTAGCCGGGGGACTAGCTTCCACAGATACGCAGTATTTT	CASSVAGGLASTDTQYF
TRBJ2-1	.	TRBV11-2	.	TGTGCCAGCAGCTTAGAAAGGGTCCGCAATGAGCAGTTCTTC	CASSLERVRNEQFF
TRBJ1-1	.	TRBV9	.	TGTGCCAGCAGCGTATACGAGGCGAACACTGAAGCTTTCTTT	CASSVYEANTEAFF
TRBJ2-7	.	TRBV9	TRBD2	TGTGCCAGCACCCCTAGCGGGTCCTCCTACGAGCAGTACTTC	CASTPSGSSYEQYF
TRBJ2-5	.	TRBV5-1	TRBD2	TGCGCCAGCAGCCCAGGACTAGCGGGAGGGCCGGGGGAGACCCAGTACTTC	CASSPGLAGGPGETQYF
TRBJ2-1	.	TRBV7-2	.	TGTGCCAGCAGCTTTGGGGTAAACAATGAGCAGTTCTTC	CASSFGVNNEQFF
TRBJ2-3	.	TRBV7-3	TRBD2	TGTGCCAGCAGCTTCCTAGGGACTAGCGGAAACACAGATACGCAGTATTTT	CASSFLGTSGNTDTQYF
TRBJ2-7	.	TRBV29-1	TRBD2	TGCAGCGTTTTCAAAGCGGGAGGAACCTACGAGCAGTACTTC	CSVFKAGGTYEQYF
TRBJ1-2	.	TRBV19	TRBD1	TGTGCCAGTAGTATACCGGGGACAGGGTTTATCCGCTACACCTTC	CASSIPGTGFIRYTF
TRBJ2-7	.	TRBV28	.	TGTGCCAGCAGTTTTTCCCGCTACGAGCAGTACTTC	CASSFSRYEQYF
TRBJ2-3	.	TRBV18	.	TGTGCCAGCTCACCTGGACAGATAGTTAACACAGATACGCAGTATTTT	CASSPGQIVNTDTQYF
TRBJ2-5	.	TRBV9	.	TGTGCCAGCAGCGTAGGGGGCGGAAGGTACCAAGAGACCCAGTACTTC	CASSVGGGRYQETQYF
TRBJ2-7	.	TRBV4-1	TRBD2	TGCGCCAGCAGCCTTTTAGCGGGAGTGGTACCCTACGAGCAGTACTTC	CASSLLAGVVPYEQYF
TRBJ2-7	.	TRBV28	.	TGTGCCAGCAGGGGGCCGACCTACGAGCAGTACTTC	CASRGPTYEQYF
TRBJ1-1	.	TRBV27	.	TGTGCCAGCAGTTTTAATCACGGGGGCACTGAAGCTTTCTTT	CASSFNHGGTEAFF
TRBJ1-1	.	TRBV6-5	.	TGTGCCAGCAGTTACCCATTTTTGGGTGTAGAAGCTTTCTTT	CASSYPFLGVEAFF
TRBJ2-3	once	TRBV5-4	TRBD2	TGTGCCAGCAGCTTGATTGGCGGGAGAAGGGCAGATACGCAGTATTTT	CASSLIGGRRADTQYF
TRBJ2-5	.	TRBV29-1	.	TGCAGCGTTTCACTGAGTAAAGGAGAGACCCAGTACTTC	CSVSLSKGETQYF
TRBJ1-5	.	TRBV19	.	TGTGCCAGTAGTATAGCAGGGGTTCAACAGCCCCAGCATTTT	CASSIAGVQQPQHF
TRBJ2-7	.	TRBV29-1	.	TGCAGCGTTGGCGGACAGTACTACGAGCAGTACTTC	CSVGGQYYEQYF
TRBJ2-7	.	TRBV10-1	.	TGCGCCAGCAGCAAAATACGGGATAGAGGATCCCAGGGCTACGAGCAGTACTTC	CASSKIRDRGSQGYEQYF
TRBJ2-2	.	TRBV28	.	TGTGCCAGCTTTCCCAGGCACGGGGAGCTGTTTTTT	CASFPRHGELFF
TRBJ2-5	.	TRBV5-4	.	TGTGCCAGCAGCTTGGCAGGGTACCAAGAGACCCAGTACTTC	CASSLAGYQETQYF
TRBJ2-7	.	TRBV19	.	TGTGCCAGTAGTATTGCCCAGGGGTCGCCACCCTACGAGCAGTACTTC	CASSIAQGSPPYEQYF
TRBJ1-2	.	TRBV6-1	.	TGTGCCAGCAGTGATTTGGGTGACTATGGCTACACCTTC	CASSDLGDYGYTF
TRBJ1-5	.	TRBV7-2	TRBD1	TGTGCCAGCAGCTTAGGAGACACAGGGGGCCGCCAGCCCCAGCATTTT	CASSLGDTGGRQPQHF
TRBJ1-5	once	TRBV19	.	TGTGCCCGCAGAGAAGATATTTCCCAGCCCCAGCATTTT	CARREDISQPQHF
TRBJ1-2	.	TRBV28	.	TGTGCCAGTCTTGAGGGCGGGGACTATGGCTACACCTTC	CASLEGGDYGYTF
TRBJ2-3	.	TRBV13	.	TGTGCCAGCAGCTTGAGGGACGGGGGGCCAGATACGCAGTATTTT	CASSLRDGGPDTQYF
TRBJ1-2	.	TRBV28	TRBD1	TGTGCCAGCAGTTTACGTGGACAGGGGGCGCAACTAAACTATGGCTACACCTTC	CASSLRGQGAQLNYGYTF
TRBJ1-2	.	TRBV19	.	TGTGCCAGTAGTCCCTCGGGTCCAACAGCCAGGGACTATGGCTACACCTTC	CASSPSGPTARDYGYTF
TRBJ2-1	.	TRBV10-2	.	TGCGCCAGCAGGCGGACTCCGAGCTCCTACAATGAGCAGTTCTTC	CASRRTPSSYNEQFF
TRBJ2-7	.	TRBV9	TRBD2	TGTGCCAGCAGCCCTCAGTTGGCTAGCGGGCTCTACGAGCAGTACTTC	CASSPQLASGLYEQYF
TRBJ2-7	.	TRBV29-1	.	TGCAGCGTTGAATGGACCTCCGGGACTGAGGGCTACGAGCAGTACTTC	CSVEWTSGTEGYEQYF
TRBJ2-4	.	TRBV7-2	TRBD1	TGTGCCAGCAGCCGGGGACAGGGATGGTACTTC	CASSRGQGWYF
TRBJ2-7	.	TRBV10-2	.	TGCGCCAGCAGTTATAAGTACGAGCAGTACTTC	CASSYKYEQYF
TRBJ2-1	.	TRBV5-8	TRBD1	TGTGCCAGCAGCTGGGGAACAGGGGTCTCCTACAATGAGCAGTTCTTC	CASSWGTGVSYNEQFF
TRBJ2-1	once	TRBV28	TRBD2	TGTGCCAGCAGAAGAGCGGGAGTAGGAGAGCAGTTCTTC	CASRRAGVGEQFF
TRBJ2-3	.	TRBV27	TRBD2	TGTGCCAGCAGTTTATTCCCTAGCGGGAGGGCCACAGATACGCAGTATTTT	CASSLFPSGRATDTQYF
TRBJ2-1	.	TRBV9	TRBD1	TGTGCCAGCAGCGTAGAGGGGGCACCCTGGGATGAGCAGTTCTTC	CASSVEGAPWDEQFF
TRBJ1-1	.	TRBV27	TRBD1	TGTGCCAGCAGTTTATCGGACGACAGGGTATACACTGAAGCTTTCTTT	CASSLSDDRVYTEAFF
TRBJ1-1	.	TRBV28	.	TGTGCCAGCAGATCCGGGACGGCGAACACTGAAGCTTTCTTT	CASRSGTANTEAFF
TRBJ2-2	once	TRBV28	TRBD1	TGTGCCAGCAGTTTGGCAGGGGGTGCCACCGGGGAGCTGTTTTTT	CASSLAGGATGELFF